The rows below give T cell receptor beta chains drawn from one sample of a study of T-cell reconstitution after alpha-beta-depleted transplantation in children. TCRdb re-analysed the PCR reads in MiXCR, keeping a single row per CDR3 protein. This table has approximately 350,000 distinct CDR3 sequences, around 10% appearing once. The sequenced sample was PBMCs from the stem cell graft donor, obtained from the stem cell graft. These receptors were obtained from a human donor who donated a stem cell graft to a child with acute lymphoblastic leukemia. CDR3s include the opening cysteine and the closing phenylalanine or tryptophan. A D gene is named only where the DNA matches it firmly. The listing skips clone size in some rows; elsewhere it reads once, few, many or a size class.

>few|TRBV20-1|TRBJ1-2|-
TGCAGTGCTAACCCCCGTCAGGGAGGGATCTATGGCTACACCTTC
CSANPRQGGIYGYTF
>-|TRBV4-3|TRBJ2-5|TRBD2
TGCGCCAGCAGCCAAGATTTGAGCGGGGTTTCTCAAGAGACCCAGTACTTC
CASSQDLSGVSQETQYF
>-|TRBV9|TRBJ1-1|-
TGTGCCAGCAGCCCCTCTAGGGGGGCGGGCACTGAAGCTTTCTTT
CASSPSRGAGTEAFF
>few|TRBV20-1|TRBJ2-7|-
TGCAGTGCTAATGATCTAGGGGAGCCGATGATCTACGAGCAGTACTTC
CSANDLGEPMIYEQYF
>few|TRBV20-1|TRBJ2-5|TRBD2
TGCAGTGCTAGCCTAATGGGACTAGCGGAAGAGACCCAGTACTTC
CSASLMGLAEETQYF
>few|TRBV24-1|TRBJ2-1|TRBD2
TGTGCCACCAGTGATTTGAGGCGGGAGGGCCACAATGAGCAGTTCTTC
CATSDLRREGHNEQFF
>-|TRBV14|TRBJ2-1|-
TGTGCCAGCAGCCTCCAAAGGGGCACCTACAATGAGCAGTTCTTC
CASSLQRGTYNEQFF
>-|TRBV6-2/TRBV6-3|TRBJ2-1|TRBD2
TGTGCCAGCAGGCGGGGACTAGCGGGAGGGAGCAATGAGCAGTTCTTC
CASRRGLAGGSNEQFF
>few|TRBV4-2|TRBJ1-4|-
TGTGCCAGCAGCCAAGATTTAGTCTCGGGGAGGGGAGAAAAACTGTTTTTT
CASSQDLVSGRGEKLFF
>-|TRBV28|TRBJ2-7|-
TGTGCCAGCAGTCCGCCGACAGGCTCCTACGAGCAGTACTTC
CASSPPTGSYEQYF
>few|TRBV20-1|TRBJ1-6|-
TGCAGTGCTAGAGGAGGCGCGGGTAATTCACCCCTCCACTTT
CSARGGAGNSPLHF
>few|TRBV9|TRBJ2-7|-
TGTGCCAGCAGCGTCCGGGACATACCCTCCGAGCAGTACTTC
CASSVRDIPSEQYF
>many|TRBV7-2|TRBJ1-2|-
TGTGCCAGCAGCTTAGGGCTCCGGCACTTGGTCTATGGCTACACCTTC
CASSLGLRHLVYGYTF
>-|TRBV5-1|TRBJ2-6|-
TGCGCCAGCAGCCACACAGGGTCTGGGGCCAACGTCCTGACTTTC
CASSHTGSGANVLTF
>-|TRBV4-1|TRBJ2-7|-
TGCGCCAGCAGCCAAGATCAAACCTACGAGCAGTACTTC
CASSQDQTYEQYF
>few|TRBV7-3|TRBJ2-1|TRBD1
TGTGCCAGCAGCTTAATCCAACAGGGGAACAATGAGCAGTTCTTC
CASSLIQQGNNEQFF
>few|TRBV7-9|TRBJ1-2|-
TGTGCCGCCCGTGAGGCAGGACGTCGCCTTAACTATGGCTACACCTTC
CAAREAGRRLNYGYTF
>many|TRBV4-3|TRBJ1-6|TRBD1
TGCGCCAGCAGCCAAGATGCGGGAACAGGGGTTAATTCACCCCTCCACTTT
CASSQDAGTGVNSPLHF
>few|TRBV4-1|TRBJ2-7|-
TGCGCCAGCAGCCACCTTCAGGGGGGCACCTACGAGCAGTACTTC
CASSHLQGGTYEQYF
>many|TRBV9|TRBJ2-1|-
TGTGCCAGCAGCGTAAGAGGAGGTATGGGCTACAATGAGCAGTTCTTC
CASSVRGGMGYNEQFF
>-|TRBV3-1|TRBJ2-7|TRBD2
TGTGCCAGCAGCCAAGCCCAAGCGGGAGGTCGGGACGAGCAGTACTTC
CASSQAQAGGRDEQYF
>-|TRBV4-2|TRBJ1-6|-
TGTGCCAGCAGCCAAGTTCGAAGGACTGCCCCTAATTCACCCCTCCACTTT
CASSQVRRTAPNSPLHF